This T cell receptor beta chain was sequenced in a study of CD8+ T cells in alopecia areata. Study results and limitations: Alphabeta T cells residing in normal skin are also sequenced in scalp samples. With patients, TCR sharing proved less clear than in mice, a difference possibly related to HLA. Normal scalp showed lower clonality than lesional scalp, especially alopecia totalis/universalis.

About this clone itself: The antigen remains undetermined.

With 0 bases removed from V and 1 base from J, the gap between germline ends came to 12 bases. CDR3 size: 16 residues. Germline V CDR1 and CDR2: SGDLS, YYNGEE. cDNA serving as the sequencing template came from extracted, reverse transcribed RNA. Assay used: immunoSEQ multiplex PCR; TCRdb lists only in-frame clones, some missing. The sample consists of 2,000 to 3,000 clones, 65% to 75% of them appearing once. The sequencing input was skin. The chain combines TRBV9 with TRBJ2-3, with D hard to call. This clonotype was sampled from a human donor in good health. The CDR3 DNA is TGTGCCAGCAGCGTAGGGCACACCCTGGGCACAGATACGCAGTATTTT. Protein: CASSVGHTLGTDTQYF. The full variable domain, its missing parts supplied by reference TRBV9 and TRBJ2-3, is DSGVTQTPKHLITATGQRVTLRCSPRSGDLSVYWYQQSLDQGLQFLIQYYNGEERAKGNILERFSAQQFPDLHSELNLSSLELGDSALYFCASSVGHTLGTDTQYFGPGTRLTVL.